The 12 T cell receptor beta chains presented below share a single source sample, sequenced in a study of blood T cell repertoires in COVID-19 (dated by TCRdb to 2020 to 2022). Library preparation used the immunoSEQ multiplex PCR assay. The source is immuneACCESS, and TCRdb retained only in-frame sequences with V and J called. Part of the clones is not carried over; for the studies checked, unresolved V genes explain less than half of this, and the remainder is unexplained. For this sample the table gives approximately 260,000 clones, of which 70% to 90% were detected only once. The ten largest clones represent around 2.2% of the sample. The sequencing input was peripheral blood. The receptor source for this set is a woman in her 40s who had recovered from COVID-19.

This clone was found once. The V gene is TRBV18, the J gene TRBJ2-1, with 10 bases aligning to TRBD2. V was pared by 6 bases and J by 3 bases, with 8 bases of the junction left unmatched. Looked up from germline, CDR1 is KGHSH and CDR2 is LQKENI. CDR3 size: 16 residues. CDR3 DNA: TGTGCCAGCTCCCCGGCAAGGACTAGCGGCTACAATGAGCAGTTCTTC. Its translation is CASSPARTSGYNEQFF.

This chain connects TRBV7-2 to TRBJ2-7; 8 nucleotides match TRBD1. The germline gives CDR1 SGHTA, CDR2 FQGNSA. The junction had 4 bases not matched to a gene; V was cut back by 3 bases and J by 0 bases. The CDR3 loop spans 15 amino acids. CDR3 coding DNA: TGTGCCAGCAGCTTTCCGGGACAGGACTCCTACGAGCAGTACTTC. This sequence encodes CASSFPGQDSYEQYF.

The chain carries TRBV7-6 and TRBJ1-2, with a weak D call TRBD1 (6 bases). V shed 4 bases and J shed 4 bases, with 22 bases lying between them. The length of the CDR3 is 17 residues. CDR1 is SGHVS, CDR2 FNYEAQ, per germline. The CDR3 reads CASSSGAPQGFAYGYTF. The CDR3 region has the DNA TGTGCCAGCAGCTCAGGGGCACCCCAGGGGTTCGCCTATGGCTACACCTTC. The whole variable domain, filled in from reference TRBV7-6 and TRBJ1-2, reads GAGVSQSPRYKVTKRGQDVALRCDPISGHVSLYWYRQALGQGPEFLTYFNYEAQQDKSGLPNDRFSAERPEGSISTLTIQRTEQRDSAMYRCASSSGAPQGFAYGYTFGSGTRLTVV.

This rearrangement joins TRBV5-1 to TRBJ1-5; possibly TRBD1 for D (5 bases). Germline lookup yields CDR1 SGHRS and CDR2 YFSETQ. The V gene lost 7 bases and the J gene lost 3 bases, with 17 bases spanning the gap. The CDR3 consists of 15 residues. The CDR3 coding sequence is TGCGCCAGCCCCCGTAACAGGTATAACAATCAGCCCCAGCATTTT. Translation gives CASPRNRYNNQPQHF.

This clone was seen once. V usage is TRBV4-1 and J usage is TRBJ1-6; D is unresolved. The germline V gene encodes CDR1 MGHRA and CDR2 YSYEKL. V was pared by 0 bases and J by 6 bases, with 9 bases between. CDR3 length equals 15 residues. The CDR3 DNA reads TGCGCCAGCAGCCAAGATCGGGTCCCTAATTCACCCCTCCACTTT. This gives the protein CASSQDRVPNSPLHF.

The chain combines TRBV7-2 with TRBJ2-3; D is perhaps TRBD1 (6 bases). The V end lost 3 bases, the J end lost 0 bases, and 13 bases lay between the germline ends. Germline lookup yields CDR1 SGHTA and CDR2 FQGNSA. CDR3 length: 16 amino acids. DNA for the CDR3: TGTGCCAGCAGCTTGATTTCTCAGGGGAGCACAGATACGCAGTATTTT. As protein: CASSLISQGSTDTQYF.

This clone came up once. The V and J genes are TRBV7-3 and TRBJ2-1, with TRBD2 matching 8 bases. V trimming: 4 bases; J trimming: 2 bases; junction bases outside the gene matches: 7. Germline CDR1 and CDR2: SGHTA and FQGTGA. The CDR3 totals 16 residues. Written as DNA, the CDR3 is TGTGCCAGCAGCTCCAGAACGGGAGGGCCCTACAATGAGCAGTTCTTC. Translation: CASSSRTGGPYNEQFF.

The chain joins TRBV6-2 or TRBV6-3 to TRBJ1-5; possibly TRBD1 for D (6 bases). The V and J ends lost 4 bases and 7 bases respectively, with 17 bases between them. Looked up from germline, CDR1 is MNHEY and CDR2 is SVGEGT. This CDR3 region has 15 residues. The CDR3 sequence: CASSSKGTGMQPQHF. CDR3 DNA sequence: TGTGCCAGCAGTTCGAAAGGTACAGGGATGCAGCCCCAGCATTTT.

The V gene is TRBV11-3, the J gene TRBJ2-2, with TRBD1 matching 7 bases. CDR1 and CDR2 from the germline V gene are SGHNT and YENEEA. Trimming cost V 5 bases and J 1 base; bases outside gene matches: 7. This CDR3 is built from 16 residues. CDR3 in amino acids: CASSRTRTGNTGELFF. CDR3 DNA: TGTGCCAGCAGCCGGACCCGGACAGGGAACACCGGGGAGCTGTTTTTT.

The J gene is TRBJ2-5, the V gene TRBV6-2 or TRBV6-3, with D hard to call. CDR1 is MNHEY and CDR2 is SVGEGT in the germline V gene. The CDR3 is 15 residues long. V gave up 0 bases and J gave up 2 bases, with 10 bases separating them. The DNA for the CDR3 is TGTGCCAGCAGTTACTCTGGCAGGTCGCAAGAGACCCAGTACTTC. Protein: CASSYSGRSQETQYF.

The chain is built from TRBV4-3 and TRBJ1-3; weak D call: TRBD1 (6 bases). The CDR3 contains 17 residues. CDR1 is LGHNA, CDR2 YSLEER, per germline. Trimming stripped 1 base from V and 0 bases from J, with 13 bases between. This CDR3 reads CASSQVRQAASGNTIYF. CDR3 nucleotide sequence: TGCGCCAGCAGCCAAGTCCGACAGGCTGCCTCTGGAAACACCATATATTTT.

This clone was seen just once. The CDR3 bases are TGTGCCAGCAGCCTTACAGGGGCGAACACCGGGGAGCTGTTTTTT. Translating it yields CASSLTGANTGELFF. The chain uses TRBV2 and TRBJ2-2, with 7 bases identical to TRBD1. Germline CDR1 SNHLY, CDR2 FYNNEI. Trimming at V came to 6 bases and at J to 0 bases, leaving 4 bases not matched to a gene. There are 15 residues in the CDR3. The whole variable domain, filled in from reference TRBV2 and TRBJ2-2, reads EPEVTQTPSHQVTQMGQEVILRCVPISNHLYFYWYRQILGQKVEFLVSFYNNEISEKSEIFDDQFSVERPDGSNFTLKIRSTKLEDSAMYFCASSLTGANTGELFFGEGSRLTVL.